The rows below give T cell receptor beta chains drawn from one sample of a study of cytomegalovirus exposure and HLA in healthy donors. Profiling relied on immunoSEQ multiplex PCR, and the TCRdb table lists in-frame clones only, not all of them. This specimen shows 45,000 to 55,000 clones; the ten leading clones hold more than 9.5%. Sequenced input: PBMCs. The receptors shown here come from a woman aged 45-65 years in good health and CMV-seropositive. CDR3s include the opening cysteine and the closing phenylalanine or tryptophan. A D gene is named only where the DNA matches it firmly.

TRBV6-5	TRBJ1-6	TRBD1	TGTGCCAGCAGTAGGACAGGGAATTCACCCCTCCACTTT	CASSRTGNSPLHF
TRBV13	TRBJ1-1	-	TGTGCCAGCAGCGCGGGACCGTTGAACGCTGAAGCTTTCTTT	CASSAGPLNAEAFF
TRBV4-2	TRBJ1-2	TRBD1	TGTGCCAGCAGCCAACGCAGGGGGCAGAGCTATGGCTACACCTTC	CASSQRRGQSYGYTF
TRBV5-1	TRBJ1-4	-	TGCGCCAGCAGCCGGAGGAACGGTGAAAAACTGTTTTTT	CASSRRNGEKLFF
TRBV30	TRBJ2-6	-	TGTGCCTGGAGTTCCTCAGGGGCTGGGGCCAACGTCCTGACTTTC	CAWSSSGAGANVLTF
TRBV2	TRBJ2-7	TRBD2	TGTGCCAGTACTAGCGGACAAGACTACGAGCAGTACTTC	CASTSGQDYEQYF
TRBV9	TRBJ1-6	-	TGTGCCAGCAGCGTAGCGGCAGCGTATAATTCACCCCTCCACTTT	CASSVAAAYNSPLHF
TRBV5-1	TRBJ1-6	-	TGCGCCAGCAGCTTGGGACGCGGCGGGAATTCACCCCTCCACTTT	CASSLGRGGNSPLHF
TRBV2	TRBJ2-7	-	TGTGCATCAGGGGGGTATTGGTACGAGCAGTACTTC	CASGGYWYEQYF
TRBV11-2	TRBJ2-2	TRBD2	TGTGCCAGCAGGCCAGGACTAGCGGGAGTAATGGGGGAGCTGTTTTTT	CASRPGLAGVMGELFF
TRBV19	TRBJ2-2	-	TGTGCCAGCAACAGGTTCTTCTCCACCGGGGAGCTGTTTTTT	CASNRFFSTGELFF
TRBV5-1	TRBJ1-2	-	TGCGCCAGCAGCTCGACTGAGTATGGCTACACCTTC	CASSSTEYGYTF
TRBV5-4	TRBJ1-2	-	TGTGCCAGCAGCTTGAACGGGGTTGGCTACACCTTC	CASSLNGVGYTF
TRBV2	TRBJ2-3	-	TGTGCCAGCAGCCCCAGGCTGACAGATACGCAGTATTTT	CASSPRLTDTQYF
TRBV30	TRBJ1-2	TRBD1	TGTGCCTGGAGTGTCGTCAGGGGGGCCGGAGGCTACACCTTC	CAWSVVRGAGGYTF
TRBV4-3	TRBJ1-1	-	TGCGCCAGCAGCCAGCAGGGATTTTGGGACACTGAAGCTTTCTTT	CASSQQGFWDTEAFF